Only a few counts were recorded for the clone carrying this T cell receptor (beta chain). The target antigen is unknown. This specimen belongs to a study of T-cell reconstitution after alpha-beta-depleted transplantation in children. Study-level results: Reportedly, only several hundred clones from non-depleted graft cells drove alpha-beta T-cell counts at about two months. Certain patients had high TCRbeta diversity at day 60, and it came from recipient T cells and thymic progenitors that survived.

Unique molecular identifiers tagged the TCRbeta library. TCRdb re-derived calls from the PCR reads in MiXCR, one entry per CDR3 protein. This table holds some 600,000 distinct CDR3 sequences, 10% to 15% found once. Per germline, CDR1 SEHNR and CDR2 FQNEAQ (reference sequence). The CDR3 has 11 amino acids. Deletions cut 4 bases from V and 10 bases from J, with 8 bases between. The TCR was taken from a male patient younger than 18 who had a stem cell transplant for acute myeloid leukemia, so the T cells may come from the graft donor. The sequencing here drew on PBMCs, mostly from graft donor cells, taken 360 days after TCRalphabeta/CD19-depleted stem cell transplant. The chain recombines TRBV7-9 with TRBJ2-1, with D unclear. CDR3 bases: TGTGCCAGCAGCTCGGTGTCCGAGCAGTTCTTC. Protein sequence: CASSSVSEQFF.